The T cell receptor beta chain described here comes from a study of cytomegalovirus exposure and HLA in healthy donors. Study observations and caveats: An Asian-associated ancestry cluster reportedly showed fewer N-insertions than the roughly 600-donor mean in a later analysis.

Looked up from germline, CDR1 is KGHSH and CDR2 is LQKENI. With 5 bases removed from V and 5 bases from J, the gap between germline ends came to 18 bases. This CDR3 contains 15 residues. Researchers ran the PCR with 60 Vbeta and 13 Jbeta primers. The method was immunoSEQ multiplex PCR; TCRdb's version includes in-frame clones alone and lacks a portion of them. Here the sample spans about 120,000 clones, approximately 82% being singletons. This clone came up once. Its cognate antigen is unknown. The V gene is TRBV18, the J gene TRBJ2-5; TRBD2 is a possible D gene (5 bases). This receptor was taken from a young man in good health and CMV-seropositive. The sequencing sample was made of PBMCs. CDR3: CASSSSYVGGETQYF. CDR3 DNA sequence: TGTGCCAGCTCATCAAGCTATGTGGGCGGGGAGACCCAGTACTTC.